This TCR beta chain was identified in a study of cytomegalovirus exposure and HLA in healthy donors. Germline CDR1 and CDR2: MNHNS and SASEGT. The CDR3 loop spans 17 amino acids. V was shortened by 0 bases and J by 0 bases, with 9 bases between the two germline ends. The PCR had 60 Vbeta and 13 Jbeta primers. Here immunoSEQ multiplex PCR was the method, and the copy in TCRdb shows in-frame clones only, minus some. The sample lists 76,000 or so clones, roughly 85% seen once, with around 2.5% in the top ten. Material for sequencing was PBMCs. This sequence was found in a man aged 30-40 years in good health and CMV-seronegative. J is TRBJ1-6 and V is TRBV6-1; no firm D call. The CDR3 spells CASSEALMSSYNSPLHF. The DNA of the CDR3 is TGTGCCAGCAGTGAAGCGCTGATGAGCTCCTATAATTCACCCCTCCACTTT.